This TCR beta chain was recovered during a study of cytomegalovirus exposure and HLA in healthy donors. PCR used 60 Vbeta primers and 13 Jbeta primers. The assay was immunoSEQ multiplex PCR, and TCRdb's table has in-frame clones only and misses some. This sample yields about 110,000 clones, of which 69% are seen a single time; 3.2% belongs to the top ten. This clonotype was sampled from a man under 40 in good health and CMV-seronegative. Sequenced: PBMCs.

For the CDR3, the DNA is TGTGCCAGCAGTGACTCACCTATTAATGAAAAACTGTTTTTT. Translating gives CASSDSPINEKLFF. This rearrangement joins TRBV2 to TRBJ1-4, with D unresolved. Looked up from germline, CDR1 is SNHLY and CDR2 is FYNNEI. The CDR3 consists of 14 residues. V was trimmed by 3 bases and J by 4 bases, leaving 9 bases between them.